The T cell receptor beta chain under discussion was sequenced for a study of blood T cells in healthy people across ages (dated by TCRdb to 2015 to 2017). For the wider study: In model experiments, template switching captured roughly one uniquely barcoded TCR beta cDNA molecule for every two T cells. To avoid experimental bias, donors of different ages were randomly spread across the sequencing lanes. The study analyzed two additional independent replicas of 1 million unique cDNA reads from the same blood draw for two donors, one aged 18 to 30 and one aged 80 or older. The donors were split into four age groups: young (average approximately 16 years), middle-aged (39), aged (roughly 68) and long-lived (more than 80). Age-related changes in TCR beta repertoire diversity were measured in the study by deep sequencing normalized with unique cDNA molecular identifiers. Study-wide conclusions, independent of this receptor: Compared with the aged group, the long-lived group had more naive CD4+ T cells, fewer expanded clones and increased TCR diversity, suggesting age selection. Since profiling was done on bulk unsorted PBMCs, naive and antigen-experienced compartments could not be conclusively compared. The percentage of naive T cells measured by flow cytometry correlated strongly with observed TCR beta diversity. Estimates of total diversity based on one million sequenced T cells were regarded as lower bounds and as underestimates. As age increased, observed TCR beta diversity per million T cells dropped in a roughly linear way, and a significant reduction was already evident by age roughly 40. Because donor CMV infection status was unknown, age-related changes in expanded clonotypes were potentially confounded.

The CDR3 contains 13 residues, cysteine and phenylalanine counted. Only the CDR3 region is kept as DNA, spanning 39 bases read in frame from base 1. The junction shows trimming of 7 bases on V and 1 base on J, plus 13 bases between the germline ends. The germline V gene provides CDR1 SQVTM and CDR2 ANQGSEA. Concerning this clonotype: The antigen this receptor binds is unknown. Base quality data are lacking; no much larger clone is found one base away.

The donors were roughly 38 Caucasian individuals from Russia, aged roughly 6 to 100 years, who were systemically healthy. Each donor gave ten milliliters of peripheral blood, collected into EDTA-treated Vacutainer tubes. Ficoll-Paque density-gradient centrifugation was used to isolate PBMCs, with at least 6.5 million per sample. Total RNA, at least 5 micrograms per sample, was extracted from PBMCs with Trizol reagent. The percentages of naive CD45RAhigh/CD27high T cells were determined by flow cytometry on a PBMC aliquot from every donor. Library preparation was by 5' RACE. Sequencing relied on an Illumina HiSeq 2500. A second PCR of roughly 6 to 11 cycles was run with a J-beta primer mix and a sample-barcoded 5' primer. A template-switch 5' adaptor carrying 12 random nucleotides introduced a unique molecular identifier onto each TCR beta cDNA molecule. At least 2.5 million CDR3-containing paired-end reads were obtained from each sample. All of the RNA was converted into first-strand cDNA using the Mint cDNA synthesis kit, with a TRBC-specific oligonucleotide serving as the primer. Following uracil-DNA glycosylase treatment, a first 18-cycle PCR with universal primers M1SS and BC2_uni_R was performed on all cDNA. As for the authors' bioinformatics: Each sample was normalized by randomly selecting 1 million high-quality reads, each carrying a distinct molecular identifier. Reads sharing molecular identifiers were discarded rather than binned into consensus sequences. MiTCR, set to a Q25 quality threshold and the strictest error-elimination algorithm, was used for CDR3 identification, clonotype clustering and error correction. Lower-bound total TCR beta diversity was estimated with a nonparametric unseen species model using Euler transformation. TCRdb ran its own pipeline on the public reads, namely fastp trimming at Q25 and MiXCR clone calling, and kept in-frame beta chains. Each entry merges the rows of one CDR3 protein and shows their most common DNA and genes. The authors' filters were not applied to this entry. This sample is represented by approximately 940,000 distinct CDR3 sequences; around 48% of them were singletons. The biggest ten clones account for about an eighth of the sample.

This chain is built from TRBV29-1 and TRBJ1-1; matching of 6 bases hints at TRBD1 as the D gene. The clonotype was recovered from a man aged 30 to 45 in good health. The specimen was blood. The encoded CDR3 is CSATPGANTEAFF. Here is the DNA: TGCAGCGCCACCCCAGGGGCGAACACTGAAGCTTTCTTT.